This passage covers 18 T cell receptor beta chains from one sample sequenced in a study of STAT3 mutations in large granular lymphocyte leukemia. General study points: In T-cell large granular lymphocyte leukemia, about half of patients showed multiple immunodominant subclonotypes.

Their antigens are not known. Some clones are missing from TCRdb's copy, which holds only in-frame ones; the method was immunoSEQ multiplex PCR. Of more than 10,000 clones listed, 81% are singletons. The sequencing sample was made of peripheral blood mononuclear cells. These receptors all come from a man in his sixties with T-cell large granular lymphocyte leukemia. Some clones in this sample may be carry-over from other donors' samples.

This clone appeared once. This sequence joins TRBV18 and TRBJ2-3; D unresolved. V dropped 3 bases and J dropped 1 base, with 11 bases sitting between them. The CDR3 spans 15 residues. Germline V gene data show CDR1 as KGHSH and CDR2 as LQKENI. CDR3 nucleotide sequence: TGTGCCAGCTCACCTACGGCTGGCCGCACAGATACGCAGTATTTT. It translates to CASSPTAGRTDTQYF.

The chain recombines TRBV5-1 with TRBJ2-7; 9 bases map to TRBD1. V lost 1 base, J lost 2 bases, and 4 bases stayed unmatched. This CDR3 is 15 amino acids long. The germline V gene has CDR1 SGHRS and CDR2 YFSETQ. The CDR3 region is CASSLPTGGAYEQYF. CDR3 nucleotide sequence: TGCGCCAGCAGCTTGCCCACAGGGGGCGCCTACGAGCAGTACTTC.

The CDR3 here is CASSSVPPNRGIYTF. In DNA form, the CDR3 reads TGTGCCAGCAGTTCGGTCCCTCCTAACAGGGGAATTTACACCTTC. The rearrangement links TRBV28 to TRBJ1-2; TRBD1 aligns across 7 bases. The CDR3 sequence is 15 residues long. The J segment lost 11 bases and the V segment lost 4 bases, leaving 16 bases of the junction unmatched. Germline lookup yields CDR1 MDHEN and CDR2 SYDVKM.

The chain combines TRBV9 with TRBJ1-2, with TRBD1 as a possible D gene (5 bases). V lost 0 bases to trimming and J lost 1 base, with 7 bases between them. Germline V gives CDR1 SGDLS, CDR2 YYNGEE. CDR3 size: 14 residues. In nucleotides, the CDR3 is TGTGCCAGCAGCGTAGGGGACGGTAACTATGGCTACACCTTC. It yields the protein CASSVGDGNYGYTF.

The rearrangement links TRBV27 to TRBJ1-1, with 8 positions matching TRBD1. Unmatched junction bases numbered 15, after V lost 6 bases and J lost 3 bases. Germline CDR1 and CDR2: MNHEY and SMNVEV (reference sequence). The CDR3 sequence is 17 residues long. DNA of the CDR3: TGTGCCAGCAGACCCCAAGCGACAGGGGTGTGGGACACTGAAGCTTTCTTT. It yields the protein CASRPQATGVWDTEAFF.

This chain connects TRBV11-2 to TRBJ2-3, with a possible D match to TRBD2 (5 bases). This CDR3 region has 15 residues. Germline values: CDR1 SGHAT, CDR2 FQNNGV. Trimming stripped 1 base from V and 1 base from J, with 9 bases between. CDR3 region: CASSLGMRGTDTQYF. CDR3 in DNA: TGTGCCAGCAGCTTAGGAATGAGGGGCACAGATACGCAGTATTTT. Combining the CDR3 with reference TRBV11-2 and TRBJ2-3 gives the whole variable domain EAGVAQSPRYKIIEKRQSVAFWCNPISGHATLYWYQQILGQGPKLLIQFQNNGVVDDSQLPKDRFSAERLKGVDSTLKIQPAKLEDSAVYLCASSLGMRGTDTQYFGPGTRLTVL.

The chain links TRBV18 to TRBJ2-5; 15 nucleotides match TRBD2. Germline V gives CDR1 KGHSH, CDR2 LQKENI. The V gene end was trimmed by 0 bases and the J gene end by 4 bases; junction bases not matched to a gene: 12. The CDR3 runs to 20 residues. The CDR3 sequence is CASSPPPQGTSGRLGETQYF. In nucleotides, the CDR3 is TGTGCCAGCTCACCACCGCCTCAAGGGACTAGCGGGAGGTTAGGAGAGACCCAGTACTTC.

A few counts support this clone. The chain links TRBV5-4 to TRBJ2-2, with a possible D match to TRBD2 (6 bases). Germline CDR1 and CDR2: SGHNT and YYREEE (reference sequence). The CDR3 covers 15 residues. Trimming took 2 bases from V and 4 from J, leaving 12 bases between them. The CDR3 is CASSFRTMSTGELFF. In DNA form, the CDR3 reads TGTGCCAGCAGCTTTAGGACTATGTCCACCGGGGAGCTGTTTTTT.

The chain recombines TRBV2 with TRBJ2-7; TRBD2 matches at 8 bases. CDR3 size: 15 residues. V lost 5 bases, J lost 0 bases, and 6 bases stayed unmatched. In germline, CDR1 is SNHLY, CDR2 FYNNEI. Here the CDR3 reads CASSRAGALSYEQYF. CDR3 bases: TGTGCCAGCAGTAGAGCGGGAGCTCTCTCCTACGAGCAGTACTTC. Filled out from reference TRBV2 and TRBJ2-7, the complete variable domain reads EPEVTQTPSHQVTQMGQEVILRCVPISNHLYFYWYRQILGQKVEFLVSFYNNEISEKSEIFDDQFSVERPDGSNFTLKIRSTKLEDSAMYFCASSRAGALSYEQYFGPGTRLTVT.

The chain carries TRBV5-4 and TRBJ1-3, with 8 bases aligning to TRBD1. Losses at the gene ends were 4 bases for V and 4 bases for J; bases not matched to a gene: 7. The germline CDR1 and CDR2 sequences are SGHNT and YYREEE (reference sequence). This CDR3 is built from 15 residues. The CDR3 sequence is CASSQDPGGGNTIYF. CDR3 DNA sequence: TGTGCCAGCAGCCAGGATCCAGGGGGCGGAAACACCATATATTTT.

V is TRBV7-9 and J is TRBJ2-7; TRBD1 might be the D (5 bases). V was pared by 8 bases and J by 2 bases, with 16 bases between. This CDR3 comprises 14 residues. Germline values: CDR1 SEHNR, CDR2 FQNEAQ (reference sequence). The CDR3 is CASLSGQKAYEQYF. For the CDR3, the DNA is TGTGCCAGCCTTAGTGGACAAAAAGCCTACGAGCAGTACTTC.

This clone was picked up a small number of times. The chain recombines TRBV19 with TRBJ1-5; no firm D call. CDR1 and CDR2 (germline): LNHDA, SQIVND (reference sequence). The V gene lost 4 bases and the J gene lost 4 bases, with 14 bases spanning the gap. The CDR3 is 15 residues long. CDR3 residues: CASSNLLTPNQPQHF. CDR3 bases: TGTGCCAGTAGTAACCTTCTTACCCCGAATCAGCCCCAGCATTTT.

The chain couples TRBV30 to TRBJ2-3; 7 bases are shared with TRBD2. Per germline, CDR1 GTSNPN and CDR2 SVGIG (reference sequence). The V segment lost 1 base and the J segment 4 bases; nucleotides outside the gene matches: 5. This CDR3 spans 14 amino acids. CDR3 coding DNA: TGTGCCTGGAGTGGGGAGGGCCTTGCAGATACGCAGTATTTT. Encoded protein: CAWSGEGLADTQYF.

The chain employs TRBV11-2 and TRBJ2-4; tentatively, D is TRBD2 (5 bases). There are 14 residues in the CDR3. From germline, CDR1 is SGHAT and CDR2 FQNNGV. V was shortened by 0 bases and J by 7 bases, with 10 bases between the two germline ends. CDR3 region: CASSLDWRLNIQYF. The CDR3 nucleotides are TGTGCCAGCAGCTTAGATTGGAGGCTTAACATTCAGTACTTC.

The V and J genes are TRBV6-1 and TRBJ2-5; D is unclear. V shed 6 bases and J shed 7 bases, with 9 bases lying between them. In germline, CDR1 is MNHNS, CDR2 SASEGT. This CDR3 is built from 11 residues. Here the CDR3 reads CASRDLGTQYF. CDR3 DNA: TGTGCCAGCAGGGACCTTGGGACCCAGTACTTC.

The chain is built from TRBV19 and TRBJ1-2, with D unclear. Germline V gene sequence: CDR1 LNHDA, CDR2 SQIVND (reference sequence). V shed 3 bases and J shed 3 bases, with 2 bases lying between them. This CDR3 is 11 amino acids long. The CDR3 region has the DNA TGTGCCAGTAGTATCGACTATGGCTACACCTTC. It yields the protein CASSIDYGYTF.

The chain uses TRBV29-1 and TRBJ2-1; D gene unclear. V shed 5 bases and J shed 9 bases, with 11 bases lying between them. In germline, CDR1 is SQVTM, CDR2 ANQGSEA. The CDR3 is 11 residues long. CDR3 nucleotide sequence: TGCAGCGTTTACCAGGAGTTTGAGCAGTTCTTC. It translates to CSVYQEFEQFF.

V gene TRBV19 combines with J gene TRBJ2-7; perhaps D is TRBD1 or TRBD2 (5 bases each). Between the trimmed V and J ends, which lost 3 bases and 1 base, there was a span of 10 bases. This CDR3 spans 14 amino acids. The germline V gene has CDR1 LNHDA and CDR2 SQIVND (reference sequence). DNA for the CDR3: TGTGCCAGTAGTATGAGGGGCGTGTCCTACGAGCAGTACTTC. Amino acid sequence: CASSMRGVSYEQYF.